These 20 T cell receptor beta chains came from one sample sequenced in a study of immune evolution from preneoplasia to lung adenocarcinoma. This table comes from immunoSEQ multiplex PCR, and its TCRdb copy is limited to in-frame clones, with some not included. Of around 6,400 clones in the sample, more than 80% were seen once. The sample consisted of FFPE invasive lung adenocarcinoma tissue. These receptors were obtained from a person between 50 and 69 years old with lung adenocarcinoma.

The CDR3 here is CASSESGGGENEQFF. The CDR3 DNA sequence: TGTGCCAGCAGCGAGTCCGGGGGAGGGGAAAATGAGCAGTTCTTC. The rearrangement uses TRBV6-4 and TRBJ2-1, with 7 bases aligning to TRBD2. Germline CDR1 and CDR2: MRHNA and SNTAGT. Germline trimming cut 6 bases from V and 7 bases from J; bases unmatched to any gene: 12. The CDR3 consists of 15 residues.

The chain uses TRBV30 and TRBJ1-1; D is perhaps TRBD1 (6 bases). This CDR3 is built from 14 residues. Germline CDR1 and CDR2: GTSNPN and SVGIG (reference sequence). V shed 3 bases and J shed 6 bases, with 17 bases lying between them. The CDR3 DNA reads as TGTGCCTGGAGGGTCTGGACAGCCGATTCTGAAGCTTTCTTT. Residues: CAWRVWTADSEAFF.

The chain has TRBV9 and TRBJ1-1; D not resolved. V was trimmed by 4 bases and J by 3 bases, leaving 13 bases between them. CDR3 size: 14 residues. Germline-derived CDR1 and CDR2 are SGDLS and YYNGEE. The DNA of the CDR3 is TGTGCCAGCAGCCCCGGGCCCGTGGACACTGAAGCTTTCTTT. Protein sequence: CASSPGPVDTEAFF.

The chain carries TRBV27 and TRBJ2-7, with D perhaps matching TRBD1 or TRBD2 (5 bases each). Germline V CDR1 and CDR2: MNHEY, SMNVEV (reference sequence). CDR3 size: 14 residues. With 3 bases removed from V and 2 bases from J, the gap between germline ends came to 11 bases. This CDR3 reads CASSFGTTPYEQYF. The CDR3 nucleotides are TGTGCCAGCAGTTTCGGGACGACCCCCTACGAGCAGTACTTC.

The gene calls are TRBV5-1 and TRBJ1-1; no reliable D call. Germline assignment: CDR1 SGHRS and CDR2 YFSETQ. This CDR3 contains 13 residues. V lost 0 bases and J lost 4, with 7 bases in between. CDR3 amino acids: CASSLGEFTEAFF. In DNA, the CDR3 is TGCGCCAGCAGCTTGGGGGAGTTCACTGAAGCTTTCTTT.

The CDR3 protein is CASSLEGRGYEQYF. The CDR3 coding sequence is TGCGCCAGCAGCTTGGAGGGCAGGGGTTACGAGCAGTACTTC. The J gene is TRBJ2-7, the V gene TRBV5-1, with D possibly TRBD1 on 6 matching bases. V was cut by 0 bases and J by 4 bases, with 11 bases left in between. The CDR3 has 14 residues. Germline CDR1 and CDR2: SGHRS and YFSETQ.

By frequency in the sample, this clone is large. This chain connects TRBV7-9 to TRBJ2-7, with TRBD2 identical over 9 bases. This CDR3 has 14 amino acids. After removal of 0 bases from V and 9 bases from J, the junction contained 6 bases not matched to a gene. Germline CDR1 reads SEHNR; CDR2 reads FQNEAQ (reference sequence). The CDR3, as DNA: TGTGCCAGCAGCTTAGCGCTGGGACTAGCCGTGCAGTACTTC. Protein product: CASSLALGLAVQYF.

This clone was observed once. The V gene is TRBV6-1, the J gene TRBJ2-7; 12 bases are shared with TRBD2. Germline trimming cut 4 bases from V and 0 bases from J; bases unmatched to any gene: 1. The CDR3 spans 15 residues. CDR1 is MNHNS and CDR2 is SASEGT in the germline V gene. The CDR3 bases are TGTGCCAGCAGTGCACTAGCGGGAGGCTCCTACGAGCAGTACTTC. Its protein product is CASSALAGGSYEQYF.

V gene TRBV11-2 combines with J gene TRBJ2-5; possibly TRBD2 for D (5 bases). Germline CDR1 reads SGHAT; CDR2 reads FQNNGV. CDR3 size: 12 residues. The ends were cut back, 1 base at V and 13 bases at J, with 13 bases in the middle. The CDR3 coding sequence is TGTGCCAGCAGCTTAGGGACCGGACTTTGGTACTTC. Its protein product is CASSLGTGLWYF.

The chain employs TRBV6-1 and TRBJ2-7; D perhaps matches TRBD2 (5 bases). CDR1 MNHNS and CDR2 SASEGT come from the germline V gene. Trimming shortened V by 0 bases and J by 5 bases, and 14 bases separated the two germline ends. The CDR3 is made up of 15 amino acids. The CDR3 coding sequence is TGTGCCAGCAGTGAAGCAGAGGGCGTCCCGGACGAGCAGTACTTC. Encoded protein: CASSEAEGVPDEQYF.

The gene calls are TRBV18 and TRBJ2-7; 8 nucleotides match TRBD1. Germline values: CDR1 KGHSH, CDR2 LQKENI. V shed 4 bases, J shed 7 bases, and the junction held 3 bases outside the gene matches. The CDR3 runs to 12 residues. As DNA, the CDR3 is TGTGCCAGCTCACTGACAGGGGCAGAGCAGTACTTC. This gives the protein CASSLTGAEQYF.

The chain uses TRBV7-8 and TRBJ2-5; no clear D gene. The CDR3 is made up of 13 amino acids. The V end lost 1 base, the J end lost 6 bases, and 9 bases lay between the germline ends. Per germline, CDR1 SGHVS and CDR2 FQNEAQ. CDR3 DNA sequence: TGTGCCAGCAGCTTAGGGCTAGATAAGACCCAGTACTTC. Translated: CASSLGLDKTQYF.

This rearrangement joins TRBV28 to TRBJ1-1; the D is unclear. Trimming cost V 5 bases and J 10 bases, with 11 bases left between them. The CDR3 totals 11 residues. Germline V gene data show CDR1 as MDHEN and CDR2 as SYDVKM. The CDR3 loop reads CASSRLGRAFF. DNA for the CDR3: TGTGCCAGCAGTCGCCTCGGGCGAGCTTTCTTT.

The V and J genes are TRBV4-1 and TRBJ1-4; 7 bases match TRBD1. V was clipped by 3 bases and J by 7 bases; unmatched bases: 14. This CDR3 region has 17 residues. Germline V gene lookup returns CDR1 MGHRA and CDR2 YSYEKL. The CDR3: CASSHLTLTGMSEKLFF. The CDR3 nucleotides are TGCGCCAGCAGCCATCTTACGCTGACAGGGATGAGTGAAAAACTGTTTTTT.

The chain carries TRBV5-1 and TRBJ1-5; weak D call: TRBD1 (5 bases). CDR3 length: 14 residues. CDR1 is SGHRS, CDR2 YFSETQ, per germline. The V end lost 5 bases, the J end lost 4 bases, and 13 bases lay between the germline ends. Here the CDR3 reads CASSPGTVNQPQHF. In nucleotides, the CDR3 is TGCGCCAGCAGTCCCGGGACGGTGAATCAGCCCCAGCATTTT. The full variable domain, its missing parts supplied by reference TRBV5-1 and TRBJ1-5, is KAGVTQTPRYLIKTRGQQVTLSCSPISGHRSVSWYQQTPGQGLQFLFEYFSETQRNKGNFPGRFSGRQFSNSRSEMNVSTLELGDSALYLCASSPGTVNQPQHFGDGTRLSIL.

Only a few counts were recorded for this clone. This chain joins TRBV5-1 and TRBJ2-2; TRBD2 matches at 7 bases. The germline gives CDR1 SGHRS, CDR2 YFSETQ. Trimming at V came to 1 base and at J to 2 bases, leaving 5 bases not matched to a gene. The CDR3 is 16 amino acids. The DNA of the CDR3 is TGCGCCAGCAGCTTGCAGCTAGCGGAAAACACCGGGGAGCTGTTTTTT. Its protein product is CASSLQLAENTGELFF.

The rearrangement links TRBV14 to TRBJ2-3, with D maybe TRBD2 (6 bases). V was cut by 4 bases and J by 6 bases, with 17 bases left in between. This CDR3 comprises 15 residues. Germline lookup yields CDR1 SGHDN and CDR2 FVKESK. The chain's CDR3 is CASSLRDFRGDTQYF. The CDR3 bases are TGTGCCAGCAGCCTCCGGGACTTTCGAGGTGATACGCAGTATTTT.

V and J are TRBV5-6 and TRBJ1-4; 9 bases line up with TRBD1. Germline V gives CDR1 SGHDT, CDR2 YYEEEE. V lost 4 bases to trimming and J lost 4 bases; unmatched junction nucleotides: 8. The CDR3 has 16 amino acids. The CDR3 nucleotides are TGTGCCAGCAGCCACAGGGGGCGTTCTGTTAATGAAAAACTGTTTTTT. It specifies CASSHRGRSVNEKLFF.

The genes are TRBV28 and TRBJ1-2; TRBD1 might be the D (5 bases). Looked up from germline, CDR1 is MDHEN and CDR2 is SYDVKM. Deletions cut 4 bases from V and 3 bases from J, with 15 bases between. The CDR3 totals 15 residues. The CDR3 protein is CASSSTASRDYGYTF. CDR3 nucleotides: TGTGCCAGCAGTTCTACAGCCTCCAGGGACTATGGCTACACCTTC.

The chain employs TRBV5-4 and TRBJ2-1; 7 nucleotides agree with TRBD1. Per the germline V gene, CDR1 is SGHNT and CDR2 is YYREEE (reference sequence). The V segment lost 4 bases and the J segment 4 bases; nucleotides outside the gene matches: 8. The CDR3 loop spans 15 amino acids. The CDR3 is CASSLGTETYNEQFF. DNA of the CDR3: TGTGCCAGCAGCCTCGGGACAGAGACGTACAATGAGCAGTTCTTC. The variable domain in full, with the rest retrieved from reference TRBV5-4 and TRBJ2-1, is ETGVTQSPTHLIKTRGQQVTLRCSSQSGHNTVSWYQQALGQGPQFIFQYYREEENGRGNFPPRFSGLQFPNYSSELNVNALELDDSALYLCASSLGTETYNEQFFGPGTRLTVL.